The clone carrying this T cell receptor (beta chain) was seen only a few times. TCRdb ran MiXCR on the RACE reads and lists one entry per CDR3 protein. The sample has about 140,000 distinct CDR3 sequences; 12% are singletons. Time point meaning: patch test 2, 6 weeks after DPC sensitization. Treatment denoted: therapeutic diphenylcyclopropenone sensitization with weekly scalp DPC. The data belong to a study of human T cells and chemical hapten exposure. Turning to the study itself: Sensitization used 2% DPC on approximately 2 cm by approximately 2 cm upper inner arm skin. During the roughly 25-week study period, patients had diphenylcyclopropenone applied to the scalp every week.

The CDR3 has 12 residues. CDR1 and CDR2 from the germline V gene are SGHRS and YFSETQ. V lost 0 bases, J lost 9 bases, and 7 bases lay in between. This chain connects TRBV5-1 to TRBJ2-1; D perhaps matches TRBD2 (6 bases). The sequences come from whole blood, collected in connection with sensitization to the hapten diphenylcyclopropenone (DPC). The TCR comes from a woman aged 45-59 years with alopecia areata. Some clones in this sample may be carry-over from other donors' samples. The CDR3 nucleotides read TGCGCCAGCAGCTTGGGAGCGGGTGAGCAGTTCTTC. Residues: CASSLGAGEQFF.